The 18 T cell receptor beta chains below all came from one sample that was sequenced in a study of blood T cell repertoires in COVID-19. Profiled with immunoSEQ multiplex PCR; TCRdb holds only in-frame clones, not every one. The sample has about 150,000 clones, 84% seen once; the top ten hold under 9.5%. The specimen sequenced was PBMCs or T cells enriched from blood (not recorded which). These receptors were collected from a man between 50 and 59 years old who had recovered from COVID-19.

J is TRBJ2-3 and V is TRBV7-2; 8 bases are shared with TRBD2. The CDR3 consists of 17 residues. J was trimmed by 0 bases and V by 4 bases; bases with no gene match: 9. Germline V gives CDR1 SGHTA, CDR2 FQGNSA. The CDR3 coding sequence is TGTGCCAGCAGCTCCGCCAGCGGGGGACCTAGCACAGATACGCAGTATTTT. Translating gives CASSSASGGPSTDTQYF.

The J gene is TRBJ1-5, the V gene TRBV9, with no clear D. CDR3 length: 13 amino acids. The germline V and J ends were trimmed by 0 bases and 9 bases, with 10 bases remaining between them. Germline V gene sequence: CDR1 SGDLS, CDR2 YYNGEE. Written as DNA, the CDR3 is TGTGCCAGCAGCGTAGGGGGAGTGGGGCCCCAGCATTTT. This sequence encodes CASSVGGVGPQHF.

The chain links TRBV5-6 to TRBJ1-5; D is ambiguous. The V end lost 1 base, the J end lost 7 bases, and 9 bases lay between the germline ends. This CDR3 is built from 13 residues. Germline values: CDR1 SGHDT, CDR2 YYEEEE. The CDR3 region is CASSLNTGQPQHF. The CDR3 region has the DNA TGTGCCAGCAGCTTGAATACGGGGCAGCCCCAGCATTTT.

The V and J genes are TRBV20-1 and TRBJ2-3; D is perhaps TRBD2 (5 bases). This CDR3 is 11 amino acids long. In germline, CDR1 is DFQATT, CDR2 SNEGSKA (reference sequence). The V and J ends lost 7 bases and 4 bases respectively, with 9 bases between them. The CDR3 coding sequence is TGCAGTGTTGTACTAGCAGATACGCAGTATTTT. Amino acid sequence: CSVVLADTQYF.

J is TRBJ2-3 and V is TRBV7-8; 14 bases fit TRBD2. With V trimmed by 3 bases and J by 6 bases, 8 bases remained unmatched. CDR1 and CDR2 (germline): SGHVS, FQNEAQ. CDR3 length equals 17 residues. The CDR3 spells CASSLRLAGGAADTQYF. The CDR3 region has the DNA TGTGCCAGCAGCTTGCGACTAGCGGGGGGGGCAGCGGATACGCAGTATTTT. Combining the CDR3 with reference TRBV7-8 and TRBJ2-3 gives the whole variable domain GAGVSQSPRYKVAKRGQDVALRCDPISGHVSLFWYQQALGQGPEFLTYFQNEAQLDKSGLPSDRFFAERPEGSVSTLKIQRTQQEDSAVYLCASSLRLAGGAADTQYFGPGTRLTVL.

The chain is built from TRBV12-3 or TRBV12-4 and TRBJ2-3, with D maybe TRBD2 (6 bases). Trimming cost V 7 bases and J 3 bases, with 11 bases left between them. The CDR3 is made up of 13 amino acids. CDR3 DNA: TGTGCCAGCAAGGAGGGATTAACAGATACGCAGTATTTT. Residues: CASKEGLTDTQYF.

This clone has a single count. The chain employs TRBV5-1 and TRBJ2-5; 9 nucleotides agree with TRBD2. The V gene end was trimmed by 0 bases and the J gene end by 2 bases; junction bases not matched to a gene: 8. In germline, CDR1 is SGHRS, CDR2 YFSETQ. The CDR3 runs 17 residues. For the CDR3, the DNA is TGCGCCAGCAGCTTGGGTGTTAGCGGGGGTTTACAAGAGACCCAGTACTTC. Translated, it gives CASSLGVSGGLQETQYF.

This chain links TRBV12-5 with TRBJ1-3; weak D call: TRBD1 (6 bases). Germline CDR1 is LGHNT and CDR2 is FRNRAP. The germline V and J ends were trimmed by 7 bases and 0 bases, with 13 bases remaining between them. The CDR3 has 15 residues. The CDR3 coding sequence is TGTGCTAGTGCCCGAACAGGGCCCTCTGGAAACACCATATATTTT. It encodes CASARTGPSGNTIYF. The variable domain in full, completed from reference TRBV12-5 and TRBJ1-3, reads DARVTQTPRHKVTEMGQEVTMRCQPILGHNTVFWYRQTMMQGLELLAYFRNRAPLDDSGMPKDRFSAEMPDATLATLKIQPSEPRDSAVYFCASARTGPSGNTIYFGEGSWLTVV.

This chain uses TRBV7-8 with TRBJ1-2; perhaps TRBD1 as D (5 bases). Germline CDR1 is SGHVS and CDR2 is FQNEAQ. The CDR3 is 16 residues long. The V end lost 1 base, the J end lost 4 bases, and 16 bases lay between the germline ends. CDR3 protein: CASSLEGRGGIYGYTF. The CDR3 DNA follows: TGTGCCAGCAGCTTAGAGGGGAGGGGAGGGATCTATGGCTACACCTTC.

This clone appeared a single time. The CDR3 protein is CASSWDGTVQREQYF. The CDR3, as DNA: TGTGCCAGCAGCTGGGACGGGACAGTTCAGCGCGAGCAGTACTTC. The chain has TRBV5-8 and TRBJ2-7; TRBD1 matches at 7 bases. CDR1 is SGHTS and CDR2 is YDEGEE in the germline V gene. The CDR3 loop spans 15 amino acids. V dropped 3 bases and J dropped 6; count of bases not matched to a gene: 12.

V and J are TRBV27 and TRBJ2-2; D not resolved. V lost 3 bases and J 2 bases, leaving 4 bases between the germline ends. CDR1 and CDR2 from the germline V gene are MNHEY and SMNVEV (reference sequence). CDR3 size: 13 residues. CDR3: CASSFLNTGELFF. In nucleotides, the CDR3 is TGTGCCAGCAGTTTCCTCAACACCGGGGAGCTGTTTTTT.

This clone turned up a few times. The rearrangement joins TRBV6-2 or TRBV6-3 to TRBJ2-1, with 10 bases matching TRBD2. Germline CDR1 MNHEY, CDR2 SVGEGT. V trimming: 3 bases; J trimming: 8 bases; junction bases outside the gene matches: 7. The CDR3 length is 15 residues. This chain's CDR3 is CASSYSAGGPDEQFF. The CDR3 nucleotides are TGTGCCAGCAGTTATTCAGCGGGGGGGCCAGATGAGCAGTTCTTC.

The chain recombines TRBV30 with TRBJ2-7; 7 nucleotides agree with TRBD1. J was trimmed by 7 bases and V by 2 bases; bases with no gene match: 8. Germline V CDR1 and CDR2: GTSNPN, SVGIG (reference sequence). This CDR3 is built from 13 residues. CDR3 loop: CAWSSGGAGEQYF. The CDR3 coding sequence is TGTGCCTGGAGTTCAGGGGGTGCGGGTGAGCAGTACTTC.

CDR3 nucleotides: TGTGCCAGCAGCGCTCTTCCGGGGGGGGTCCGGTACTTC. It encodes CASSALPGGVRYF. The V gene is TRBV2, the J gene TRBJ2-4, with 8 bases aligning to TRBD2. With V trimmed by 6 bases and J by 15 bases, 13 bases remained unmatched. From germline, CDR1 is SNHLY and CDR2 FYNNEI. The CDR3 is 13 residues long.

This clone was seen more than once but under ten times. This sequence joins TRBV6-5 and TRBJ1-2; unclear D gene. The CDR3 runs to 13 residues. Germline CDR1 is MNHEY and CDR2 is SVGAGI. V was pared by 9 bases and J by 2 bases, with 13 bases between. The CDR3, as DNA: TGTGCCAGTAGCATGGGAGTAAACTATGGCTACACCTTC. This codes for CASSMGVNYGYTF.

V and J are TRBV18 and TRBJ1-5; perhaps TRBD1 as D (5 bases). CDR1 is KGHSH and CDR2 is LQKENI in the germline V gene. The CDR3 runs 15 residues. V lost 3 bases and J 6 bases, leaving 15 bases between the germline ends. Written as DNA, the CDR3 is TGTGCCAGCTCACCCTCACCTGGGGGGAGTCAGCCCCAGCATTTT. Its protein product is CASSPSPGGSQPQHF.

The chain carries TRBV9 and TRBJ2-3, with TRBD2 matching over 10 bases. The CDR3 is 15 amino acids. From germline, CDR1 is SGDLS and CDR2 YYNGEE. V trimming: 6 bases; J trimming: 2 bases; junction bases outside the gene matches: 6. For the CDR3, the DNA is TGTGCCAGCACACAAGCGGGGGGGCTCACAGATACGCAGTATTTT. Its translation: CASTQAGGLTDTQYF.

The chain is built from TRBV5-1 and TRBJ2-3; 7 positions agree with TRBD1. J was trimmed by 5 bases and V by 7 bases; bases with no gene match: 10. Germline V gene sequence: CDR1 SGHRS, CDR2 YFSETQ. CDR3 length: 14 residues. CDR3 sequence reads: CASLTGLAGDTQYF. As DNA, the CDR3 is TGCGCCAGCTTGACAGGGCTTGCTGGAGATACGCAGTATTTT.